The sequence of this T cell receptor (beta chain) was determined in a study of blood T cells in healthy people across ages. For the study at large: Per every two T cells, about one barcoded beta molecule was captured by template switching.

CDR3 length equals 15 residues. V was pared by 5 bases and J by 3 bases, with 16 bases between. Germline V lookup: CDR1 KGHDR, CDR2 SFDVKD. Ranging in age from about 6 to 95, the donors were healthy Caucasian individuals from Russia. Drawn from each donor were 8.5 to 10 milliliters of peripheral blood. For the second PCR, which ran for about 6 to 11 cycles, a sample-barcoded 5' primer and a J-beta primer mix were used. TCRdb reprocessed the 5' RACE reads via MiXCR and lists one record per CDR3 protein. The repertoire includes roughly 1.7 million distinct CDR3 sequences, roughly a third of them detected once, and 11% sits in the top ten. In regard to this clonotype: Its cognate antigen is unknown.

Study observations and caveats: Per-million-T-cell TCR beta diversity fell roughly linearly with age.

This TCR was sampled from a young woman in good health. Sequencing used blood. V usage is TRBV24-1 and J usage is TRBJ2-7; no definite D call. CDR3 bases: TGTGCCACCAGTGGGTCTCAGGCAGCCATCTACGAGCAGTACTTC. Protein sequence: CATSGSQAAIYEQYF.